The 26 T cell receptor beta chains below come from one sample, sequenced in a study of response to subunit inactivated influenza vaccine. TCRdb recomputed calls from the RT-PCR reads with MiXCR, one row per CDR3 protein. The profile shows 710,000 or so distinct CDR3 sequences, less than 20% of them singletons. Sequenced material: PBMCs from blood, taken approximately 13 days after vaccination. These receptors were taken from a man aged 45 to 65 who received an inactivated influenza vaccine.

The CDR3 DNA reads TGTGCCAGCAGTTATACGGAGGGCAATGAGCAGTTCTTC. This sequence encodes CASSYTEGNEQFF. The chain recombines TRBV6-5 with TRBJ2-1; D is possibly TRBD2 (6 bases). Trimming shortened V by 3 bases and J by 6 bases, and 9 bases separated the two germline ends. The CDR3 has 13 amino acids. Germline V gives CDR1 MNHEY, CDR2 SVGAGI.

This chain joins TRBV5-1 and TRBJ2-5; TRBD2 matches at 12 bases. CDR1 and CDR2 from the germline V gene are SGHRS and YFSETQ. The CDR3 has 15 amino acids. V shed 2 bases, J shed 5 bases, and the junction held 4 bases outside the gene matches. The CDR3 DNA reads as TGCGCCAGCAGCTTCCTAGCGGGAGGGTTGGAGACCCAGTACTTC. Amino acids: CASSFLAGGLETQYF. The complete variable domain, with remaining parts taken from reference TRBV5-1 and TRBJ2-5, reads KAGVTQTPRYLIKTRGQQVTLSCSPISGHRSVSWYQQTPGQGLQFLFEYFSETQRNKGNFPGRFSGRQFSNSRSEMNVSTLELGDSALYLCASSFLAGGLETQYFGPGTRLLVL.

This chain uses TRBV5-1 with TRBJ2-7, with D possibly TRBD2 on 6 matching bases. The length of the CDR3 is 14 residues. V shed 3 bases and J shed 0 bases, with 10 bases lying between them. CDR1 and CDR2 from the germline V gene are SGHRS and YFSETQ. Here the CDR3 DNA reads TGCGCCAGCAGCTCGGGACTCCCCTCCTACGAGCAGTACTTC. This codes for CASSSGLPSYEQYF.

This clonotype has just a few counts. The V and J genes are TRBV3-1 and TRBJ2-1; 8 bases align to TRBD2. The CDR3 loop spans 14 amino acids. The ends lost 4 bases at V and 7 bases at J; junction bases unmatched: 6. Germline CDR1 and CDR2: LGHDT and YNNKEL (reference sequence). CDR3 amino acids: CASSPFSGKNEQFF. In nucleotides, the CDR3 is TGTGCCAGCAGCCCGTTTAGCGGGAAGAATGAGCAGTTCTTC.

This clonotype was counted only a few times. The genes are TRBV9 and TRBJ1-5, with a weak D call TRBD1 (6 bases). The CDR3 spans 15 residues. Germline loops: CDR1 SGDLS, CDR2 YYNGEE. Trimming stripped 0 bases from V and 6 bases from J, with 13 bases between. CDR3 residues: CASSVEGTRGQPQHF. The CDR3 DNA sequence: TGTGCCAGCAGCGTAGAAGGGACAAGGGGTCAGCCCCAGCATTTT.

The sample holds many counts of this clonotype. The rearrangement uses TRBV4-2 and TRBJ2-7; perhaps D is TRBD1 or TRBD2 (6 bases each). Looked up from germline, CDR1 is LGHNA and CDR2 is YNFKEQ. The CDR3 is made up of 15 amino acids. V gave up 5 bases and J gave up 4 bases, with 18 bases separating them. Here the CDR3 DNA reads TGTGCCAGCAGCAGCTTCTCTTCGGGGGCGTACGAGCAGTACTTC. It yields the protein CASSSFSSGAYEQYF.

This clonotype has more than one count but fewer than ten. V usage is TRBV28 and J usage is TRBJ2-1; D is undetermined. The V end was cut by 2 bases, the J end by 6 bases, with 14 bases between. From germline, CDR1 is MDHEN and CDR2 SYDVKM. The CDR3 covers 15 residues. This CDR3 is CASSLTAAPLNEQFF. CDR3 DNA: TGTGCCAGCAGTTTAACCGCAGCACCCCTCAATGAGCAGTTCTTC.

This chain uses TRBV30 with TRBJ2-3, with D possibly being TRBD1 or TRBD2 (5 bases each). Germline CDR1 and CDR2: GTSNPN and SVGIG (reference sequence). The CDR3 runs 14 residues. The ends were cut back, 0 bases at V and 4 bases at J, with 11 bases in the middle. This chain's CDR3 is CAWSVGGLADTQYF. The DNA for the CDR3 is TGTGCCTGGAGTGTTGGGGGTCTCGCAGATACGCAGTATTTT.

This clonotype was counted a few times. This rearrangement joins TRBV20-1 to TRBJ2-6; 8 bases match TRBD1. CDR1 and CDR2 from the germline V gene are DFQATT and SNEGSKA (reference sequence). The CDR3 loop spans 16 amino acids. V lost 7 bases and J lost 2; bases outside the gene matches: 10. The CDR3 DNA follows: TGCAGTGTCAAAGGGACAGGTCGTCCTGGGGCCAACGTCCTGACTTTC. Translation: CSVKGTGRPGANVLTF.

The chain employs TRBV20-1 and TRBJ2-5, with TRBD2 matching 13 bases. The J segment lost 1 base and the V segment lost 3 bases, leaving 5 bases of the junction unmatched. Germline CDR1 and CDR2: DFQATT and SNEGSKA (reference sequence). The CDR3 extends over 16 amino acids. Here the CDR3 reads CSARGRTSGGQETQYF. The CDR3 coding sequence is TGCAGTGCTAGGGGGAGGACTAGCGGGGGCCAAGAGACCCAGTACTTC.

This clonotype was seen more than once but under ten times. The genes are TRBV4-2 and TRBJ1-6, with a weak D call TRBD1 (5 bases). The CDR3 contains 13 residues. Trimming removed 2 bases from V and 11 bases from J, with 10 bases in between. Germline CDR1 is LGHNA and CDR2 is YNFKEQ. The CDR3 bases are TGTGCCAGCAGCCAATCAGGGCTCACACCCCTCCACTTT. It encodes CASSQSGLTPLHF.

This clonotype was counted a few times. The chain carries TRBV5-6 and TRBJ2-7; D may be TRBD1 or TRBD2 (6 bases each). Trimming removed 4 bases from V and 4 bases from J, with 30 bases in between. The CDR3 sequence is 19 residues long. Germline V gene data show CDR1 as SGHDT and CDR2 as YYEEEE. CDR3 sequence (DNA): TGTGCCAGCAGCCGCAGGGGACTGCTTTCCTACCTGAAAAGTTACGAGCAGTACTTC. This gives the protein CASSRRGLLSYLKSYEQYF.

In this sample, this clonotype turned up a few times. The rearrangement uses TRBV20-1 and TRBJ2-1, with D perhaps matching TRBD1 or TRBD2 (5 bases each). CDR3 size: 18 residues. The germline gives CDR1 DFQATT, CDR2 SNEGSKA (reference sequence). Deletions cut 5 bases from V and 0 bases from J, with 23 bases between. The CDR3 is CSASPGPRDLSSYNEQFF. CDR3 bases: TGCAGTGCTTCTCCGGGACCTAGGGATTTGAGCTCCTACAATGAGCAGTTCTTC.

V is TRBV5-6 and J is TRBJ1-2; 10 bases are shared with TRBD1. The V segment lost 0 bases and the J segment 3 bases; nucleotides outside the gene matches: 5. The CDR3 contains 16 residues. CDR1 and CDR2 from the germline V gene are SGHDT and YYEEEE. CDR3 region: CASSLASGQGYYGYTF. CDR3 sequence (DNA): TGTGCCAGCAGCTTGGCCTCGGGACAGGGGTACTATGGCTACACCTTC.

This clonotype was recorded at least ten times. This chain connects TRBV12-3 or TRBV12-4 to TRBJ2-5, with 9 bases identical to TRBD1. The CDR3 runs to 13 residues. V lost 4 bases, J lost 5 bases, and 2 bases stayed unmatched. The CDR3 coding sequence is TGTGCCAGCAGTTACAGGGGGCAGGAGACCCAGTACTTC. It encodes CASSYRGQETQYF.

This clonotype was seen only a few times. CDR3 protein: CASRLSLVGEQYF. Written as DNA, the CDR3 is TGTGCCAGCCGGCTGTCTCTAGTCGGCGAGCAGTACTTC. The chain combines TRBV28 with TRBJ2-7, with no clear D. Germline V lookup: CDR1 MDHEN, CDR2 SYDVKM. This CDR3 has 13 residues. Trimming took 8 bases from V and 6 from J, leaving 17 bases between them.

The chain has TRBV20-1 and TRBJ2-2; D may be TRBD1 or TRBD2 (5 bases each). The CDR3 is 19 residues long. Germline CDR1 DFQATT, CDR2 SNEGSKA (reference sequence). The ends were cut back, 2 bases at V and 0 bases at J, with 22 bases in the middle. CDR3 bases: TGCAGTGCTAGAAACCCTTGGGGGTCCACTCCTTCGAACACCGGGGAGCTGTTTTTT. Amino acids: CSARNPWGSTPSNTGELFF.

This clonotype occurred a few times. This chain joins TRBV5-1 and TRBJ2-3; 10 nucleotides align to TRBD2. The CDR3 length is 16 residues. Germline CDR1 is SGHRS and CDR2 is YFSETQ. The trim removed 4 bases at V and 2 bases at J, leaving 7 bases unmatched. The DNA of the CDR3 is TGCGCCAGCAGCCGACTAACTAGCGGGGCCACAGATACGCAGTATTTT. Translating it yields CASSRLTSGATDTQYF.

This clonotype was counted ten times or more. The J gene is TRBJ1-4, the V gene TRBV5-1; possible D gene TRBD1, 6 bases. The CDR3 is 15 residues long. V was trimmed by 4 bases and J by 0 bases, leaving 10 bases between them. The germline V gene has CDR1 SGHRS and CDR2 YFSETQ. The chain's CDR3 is CASSTTGPTNEKLFF. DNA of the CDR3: TGCGCCAGCAGCACGACAGGACCAACTAATGAAAAACTGTTTTTT.

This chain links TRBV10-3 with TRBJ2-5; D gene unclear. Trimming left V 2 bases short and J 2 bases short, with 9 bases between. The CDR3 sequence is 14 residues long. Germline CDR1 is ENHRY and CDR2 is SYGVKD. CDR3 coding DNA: TGTGCCATCAGTGAGGCCGACGGTCAAGAGACCCAGTACTTC. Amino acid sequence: CAISEADGQETQYF.

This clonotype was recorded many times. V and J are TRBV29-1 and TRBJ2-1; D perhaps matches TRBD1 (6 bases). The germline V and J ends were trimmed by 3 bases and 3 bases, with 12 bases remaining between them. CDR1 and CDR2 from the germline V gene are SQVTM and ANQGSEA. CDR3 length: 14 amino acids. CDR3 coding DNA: TGCAGCGTTGAGTATGGCAGGGGCTACAATGAGCAGTTCTTC. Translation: CSVEYGRGYNEQFF.

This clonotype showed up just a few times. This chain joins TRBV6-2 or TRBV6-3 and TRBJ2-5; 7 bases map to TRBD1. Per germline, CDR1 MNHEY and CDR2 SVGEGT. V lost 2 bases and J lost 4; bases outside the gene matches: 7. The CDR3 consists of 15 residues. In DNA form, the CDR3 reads TGTGCCAGCAGTTACCTGGGACAGTCAGGAGAGACCCAGTACTTC. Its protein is CASSYLGQSGETQYF.

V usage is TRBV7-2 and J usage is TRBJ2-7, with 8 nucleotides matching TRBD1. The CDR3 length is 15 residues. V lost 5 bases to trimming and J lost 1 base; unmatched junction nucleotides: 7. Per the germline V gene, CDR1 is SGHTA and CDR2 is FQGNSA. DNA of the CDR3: TGTGCCAGCAGCCCCTGGGACAGGCTTTCCTACGAGCAGTACTTC. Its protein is CASSPWDRLSYEQYF.

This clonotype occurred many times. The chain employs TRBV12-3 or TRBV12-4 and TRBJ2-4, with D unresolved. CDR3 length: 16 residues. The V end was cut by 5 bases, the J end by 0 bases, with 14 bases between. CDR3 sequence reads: CASSPHNRQAKNIQYF. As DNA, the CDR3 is TGTGCCAGCAGTCCCCATAATAGGCAAGCCAAAAACATTCAGTACTTC.

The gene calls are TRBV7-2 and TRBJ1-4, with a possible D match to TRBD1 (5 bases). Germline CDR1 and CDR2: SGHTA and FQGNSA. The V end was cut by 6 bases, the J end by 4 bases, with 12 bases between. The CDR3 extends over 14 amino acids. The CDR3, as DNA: TGTGCCAGCAGGCGGGGGGTATTTAATGAAAAACTGTTTTTT. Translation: CASRRGVFNEKLFF.

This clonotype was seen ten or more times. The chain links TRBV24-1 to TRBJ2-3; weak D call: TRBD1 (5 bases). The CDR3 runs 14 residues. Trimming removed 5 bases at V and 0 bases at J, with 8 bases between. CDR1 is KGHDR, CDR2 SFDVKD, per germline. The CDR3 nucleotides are TGTGCCACCAGTGTAGACAGAAGCACAGATACGCAGTATTTT. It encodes CATSVDRSTDTQYF.